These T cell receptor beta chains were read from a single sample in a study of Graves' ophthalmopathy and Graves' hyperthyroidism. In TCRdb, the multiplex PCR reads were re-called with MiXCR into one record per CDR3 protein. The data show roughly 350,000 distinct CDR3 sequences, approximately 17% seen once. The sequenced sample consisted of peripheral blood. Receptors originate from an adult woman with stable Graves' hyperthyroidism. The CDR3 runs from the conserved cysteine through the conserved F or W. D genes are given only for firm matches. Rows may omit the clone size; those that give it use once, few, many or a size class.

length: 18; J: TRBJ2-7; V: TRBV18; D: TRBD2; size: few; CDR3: CASSPYGTSGSFSYEQYF; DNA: TGTGCCAGCTCACCCTACGGGACTAGCGGATCATTTTCCTACGAGCAGTACTTC
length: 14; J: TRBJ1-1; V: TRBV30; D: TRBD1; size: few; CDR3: CAWIREGWDRRTFF; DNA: TGTGCCTGGATCCGAGAGGGGTGGGACAGAAGAACTTTCTTT
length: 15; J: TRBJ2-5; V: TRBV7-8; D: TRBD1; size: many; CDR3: CASSLRQGKEETQYF; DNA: TGTGCCAGCAGCTTACGACAGGGAAAGGAGGAGACCCAGTACTTC
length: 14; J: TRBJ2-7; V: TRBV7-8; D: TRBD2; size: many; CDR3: CASNPAGRIYEQYF; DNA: TGTGCCAGCAATCCAGCGGGGCGGATATACGAGCAGTACTTC
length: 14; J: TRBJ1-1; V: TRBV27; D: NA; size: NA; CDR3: CASSMAGTNTEAFF; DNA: TGTGCCAGCAGCATGGCGGGGACCAACACTGAAGCTTTCTTT
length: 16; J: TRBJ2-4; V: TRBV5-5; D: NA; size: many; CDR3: CASSQPLSQGGNIQYF; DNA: TGTGCCAGCAGCCAACCCCTGTCGCAGGGGGGAAACATTCAGTACTTC
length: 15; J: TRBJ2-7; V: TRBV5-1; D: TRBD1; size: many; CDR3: CASSLPTGSSYEQYF; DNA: TGCGCCAGCAGCCTGCCGACAGGGAGCTCCTACGAGCAGTACTTC
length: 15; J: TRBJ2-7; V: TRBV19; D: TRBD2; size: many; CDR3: CASSVDSGRRYEQYF; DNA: TGTGCCAGTAGTGTGGACAGCGGGAGACGGTACGAGCAGTACTTC
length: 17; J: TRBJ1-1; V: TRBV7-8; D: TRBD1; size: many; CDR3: CASSWNSRGVTDTEAFF; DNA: TGTGCCAGCAGCTGGAACAGCAGGGGGGTCACGGACACTGAAGCTTTCTTT
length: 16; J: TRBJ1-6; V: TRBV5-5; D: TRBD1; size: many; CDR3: CASSLGQGRNNSPLHF; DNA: TGTGCCAGCAGCTTGGGACAGGGGAGAAATAATTCACCCCTCCACTTT
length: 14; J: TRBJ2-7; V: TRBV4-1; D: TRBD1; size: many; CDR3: CASSQRDREYEQYF; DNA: TGCGCCAGCAGCCAACGGGACAGGGAATACGAGCAGTACTTC
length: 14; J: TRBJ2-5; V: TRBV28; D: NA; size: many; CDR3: CASSFYSGEETQYF; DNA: TGTGCCAGCAGTTTTTATTCGGGGGAAGAGACCCAGTACTTC
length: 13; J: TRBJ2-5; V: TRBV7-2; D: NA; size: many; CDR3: CASRRQGAETQYF; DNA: TGTGCCAGCAGGCGGCAGGGAGCTGAGACCCAGTACTTC
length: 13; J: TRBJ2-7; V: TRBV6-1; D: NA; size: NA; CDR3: CASSPGFGYEQYF; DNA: TGTGCCAGCAGTCCAGGGTTCGGGTACGAGCAGTACTTC
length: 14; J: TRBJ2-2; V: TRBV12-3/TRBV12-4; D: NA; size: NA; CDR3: CASSPKIKPGELFF; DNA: TGTGCCAGCAGTCCTAAGATCAAACCCGGGGAGCTGTTTTTT
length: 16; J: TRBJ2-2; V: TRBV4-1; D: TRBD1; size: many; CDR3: CASSHGTGGDTGELFF; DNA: TGCGCCAGCAGCCACGGGACAGGGGGCGACACCGGGGAGCTGTTTTTT
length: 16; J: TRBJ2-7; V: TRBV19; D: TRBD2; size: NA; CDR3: CASSKSSSGSPYEQYF; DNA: TGTGCCAGTAGTAAATCGTCGAGCGGGAGCCCCTACGAGCAGTACTTC
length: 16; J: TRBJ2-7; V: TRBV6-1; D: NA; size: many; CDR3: CASSEALGGGAYEQYF; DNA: TGTGCCAGCAGTGAAGCGCTAGGGGGGGGAGCCTACGAGCAGTACTTC
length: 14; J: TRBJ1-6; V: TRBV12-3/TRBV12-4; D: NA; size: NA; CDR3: CASSPKSYNSPLHF; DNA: TGTGCCAGCAGCCCCAAATCCTATAATTCACCCCTCCACTTT
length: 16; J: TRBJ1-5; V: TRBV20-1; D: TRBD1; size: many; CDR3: CSARPNRGGSNQPQHF; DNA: TGCAGTGCTAGACCTAACAGGGGTGGCAGCAATCAGCCCCAGCATTTT
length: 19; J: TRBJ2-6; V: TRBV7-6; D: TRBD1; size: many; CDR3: CASSEHFQGQSSGANVLTF; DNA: TGTGCCAGCAGCGAACATTTTCAGGGACAGAGCTCTGGGGCCAACGTCCTGACTTTC
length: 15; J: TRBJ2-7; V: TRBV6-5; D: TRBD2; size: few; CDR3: CASSCSGLAGAEQYF; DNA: TGTGCCAGCAGTTGCTCGGGACTAGCGGGAGCCGAGCAGTACTTC
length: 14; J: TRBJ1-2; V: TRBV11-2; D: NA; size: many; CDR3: CASSLPQRNYGYTF; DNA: TGTGCCAGCAGCCTGCCACAAAGGAACTATGGCTACACCTTC
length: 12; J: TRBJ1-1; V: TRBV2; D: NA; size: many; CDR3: CASYRGQVEAFF; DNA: TGTGCCAGCTATCGGGGGCAGGTTGAAGCTTTCTTT
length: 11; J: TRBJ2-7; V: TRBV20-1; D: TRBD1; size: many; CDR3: CSARGTGEQYF; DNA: TGCAGTGCTAGAGGGACAGGAGAGCAGTACTTC
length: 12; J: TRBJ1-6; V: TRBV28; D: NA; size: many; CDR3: CASRLAGVALHF; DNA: TGTGCCAGCAGGCTTGCAGGGGTAGCCCTCCACTTT
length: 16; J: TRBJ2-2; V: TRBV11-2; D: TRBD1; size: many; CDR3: CASSHYRGPSTGELFF; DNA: TGTGCCAGCAGCCATTACAGGGGGCCTTCCACCGGGGAGCTGTTTTTT
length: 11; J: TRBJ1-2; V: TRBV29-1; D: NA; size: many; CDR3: CSVEQGYGYTF; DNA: TGCAGCGTTGAGCAGGGCTATGGCTACACCTTC
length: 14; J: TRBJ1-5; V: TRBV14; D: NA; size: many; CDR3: CASSPGRDDQPQHF; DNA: TGTGCCAGCAGCCCGGGGAGAGACGATCAGCCCCAGCATTTT
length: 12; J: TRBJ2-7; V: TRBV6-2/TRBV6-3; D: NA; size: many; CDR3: CASSYSGREQYF; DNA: TGTGCCAGCAGTTACTCCGGGCGCGAGCAGTACTTC
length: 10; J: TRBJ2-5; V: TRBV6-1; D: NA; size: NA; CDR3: CASSDAAQYF; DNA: TGTGCCAGCAGTGATGCAGCCCAGTACTTC
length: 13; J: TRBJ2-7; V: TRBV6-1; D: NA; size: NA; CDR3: CASTQGGENEQYF; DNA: TGTGCCAGCACCCAAGGCGGGGAAAACGAGCAGTACTTC
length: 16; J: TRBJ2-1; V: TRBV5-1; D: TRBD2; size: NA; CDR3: CASSRLAGVSYNEQFF; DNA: TGCGCCAGCAGCCGACTAGCGGGGGTCTCCTACAATGAGCAGTTCTTC
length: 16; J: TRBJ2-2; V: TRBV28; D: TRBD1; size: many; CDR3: CASSPQWDRGAGELFF; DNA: TGTGCCAGCAGTCCGCAGTGGGACAGGGGGGCCGGGGAGCTGTTTTTT
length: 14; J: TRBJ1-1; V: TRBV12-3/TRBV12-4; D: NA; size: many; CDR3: CASSPRTENTEAFF; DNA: TGTGCCAGCAGCCCCCGGACAGAAAACACTGAAGCTTTCTTT
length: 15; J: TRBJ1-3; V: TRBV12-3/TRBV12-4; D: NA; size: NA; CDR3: CASSLNGGSGNTIYF; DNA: TGTGCCAGCAGTTTGAATGGGGGATCTGGAAACACCATATATTTT
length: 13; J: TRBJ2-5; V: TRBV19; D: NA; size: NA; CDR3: CASSIGDGETQYF; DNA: TGTGCCAGTAGTATAGGGGATGGGGAGACCCAGTACTTC
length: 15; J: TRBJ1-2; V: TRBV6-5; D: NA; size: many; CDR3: CASSSPPGDDYGYTF; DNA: TGTGCCAGCAGTTCACCCCCGGGGGACGACTATGGCTACACCTTC
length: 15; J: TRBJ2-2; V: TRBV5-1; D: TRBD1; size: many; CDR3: CASSRLTGRGGELFF; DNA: TGCGCCAGCAGCCGATTGACAGGGCGAGGCGGGGAGCTGTTTTTT
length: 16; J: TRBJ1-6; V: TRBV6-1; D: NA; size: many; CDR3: CASSESRRAGDSPLHF; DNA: TGTGCCAGCAGTGAATCCCGTAGGGCAGGGGATTCACCCCTCCACTTT
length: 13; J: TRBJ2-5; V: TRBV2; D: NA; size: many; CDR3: CASSGGGGETQYF; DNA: TGTGCCAGCAGTGGAGGGGGGGGGGAGACCCAGTACTTC
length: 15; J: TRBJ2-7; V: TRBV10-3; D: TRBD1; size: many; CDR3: CAISEVGTGWYEQYF; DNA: TGTGCCATCAGTGAGGTGGGGACAGGGTGGTACGAGCAGTACTTC
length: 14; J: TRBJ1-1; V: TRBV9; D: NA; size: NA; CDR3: CASSVEGSDTEAFF; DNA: TGTGCCAGCAGCGTAGAAGGGTCGGACACTGAAGCTTTCTTT
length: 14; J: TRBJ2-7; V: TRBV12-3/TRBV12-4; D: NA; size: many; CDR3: CASSPNLVKNEQYF; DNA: TGTGCCAGCAGCCCAAACCTCGTCAAGAACGAGCAGTACTTC
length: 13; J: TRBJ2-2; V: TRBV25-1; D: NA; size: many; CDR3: CASSEANTGELFF; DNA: TGTGCCAGCAGTGAGGCCAACACCGGGGAGCTGTTTTTT
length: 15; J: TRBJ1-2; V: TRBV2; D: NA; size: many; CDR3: CASSDWGQVTYGYTF; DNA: TGTGCCAGCAGTGATTGGGGGCAGGTTACCTATGGCTACACCTTC
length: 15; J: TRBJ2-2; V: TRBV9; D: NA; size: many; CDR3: CASSVSVSNTGELFF; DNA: TGTGCCAGCAGCGTATCTGTCTCGAACACCGGGGAGCTGTTTTTT
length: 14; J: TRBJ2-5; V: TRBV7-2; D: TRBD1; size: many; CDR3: CASSPQGARETQYF; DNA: TGTGCCAGCAGCCCTCAGGGGGCCCGCGAGACCCAGTACTTC
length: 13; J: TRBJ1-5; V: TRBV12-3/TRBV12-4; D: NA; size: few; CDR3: CASRAGYNQPQHF; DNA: TGTGCCAGCAGGGCAGGGTACAATCAGCCCCAGCATTTT
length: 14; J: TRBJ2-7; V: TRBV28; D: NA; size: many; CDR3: CASSPPGSLYEQYF; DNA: TGTGCCAGCAGTCCCCCCGGGAGTCTATACGAGCAGTACTTC
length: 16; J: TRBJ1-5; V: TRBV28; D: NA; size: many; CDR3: CASAHQGMDSNQPQHF; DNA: TGTGCCAGCGCACACCAGGGAATGGATAGCAATCAGCCCCAGCATTTT
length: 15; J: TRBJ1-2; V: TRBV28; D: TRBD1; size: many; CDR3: CASSSGTGHSYGYTF; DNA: TGTGCCAGCAGCTCCGGGACAGGTCACAGCTATGGCTACACCTTC
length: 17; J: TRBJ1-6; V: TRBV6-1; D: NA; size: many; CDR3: CASSRGRKKNYNSPLHF; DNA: TGTGCCAGCAGTCGAGGGAGAAAGAAAAACTATAATTCACCCCTCCACTTT
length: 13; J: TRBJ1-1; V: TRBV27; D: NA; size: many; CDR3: CASGGAGWGEAFF; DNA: TGTGCCAGCGGAGGGGCAGGGTGGGGTGAAGCTTTCTTT